These 22 T cell receptor beta chains were sequenced from one sample in a study of T cell repertoires in cytomegalovirus infection. TCRdb processed the reads anew with MiXCR; each CDR3 protein has one entry. The sample gives fewer than 350,000 distinct CDR3 sequences, more than 9% of which show up once; approximately 4.5% is in the top ten. Material: PBMCs. Every receptor here comes from a human donor in good health (CMV status not recorded). Some clones in this sample may be carry-over from other donors' samples.

This clonotype was detected many times. The chain recombines TRBV19 with TRBJ1-5, with a possible D match to TRBD1 (5 bases). V dropped 4 bases and J dropped 6 bases, with 22 bases sitting between them. Germline assignment: CDR1 LNHDA and CDR2 SQIVND (reference sequence). This CDR3 has 17 residues. Here the CDR3 DNA reads TGTGCCAGTAGTACCCTCCGGTGGGGGGACGGAAGTCAGCCCCAGCATTTT. It encodes CASSTLRWGDGSQPQHF.

Ten or more counts support this clonotype. The rearrangement links TRBV7-2 to TRBJ2-1, with D perhaps matching TRBD2 (6 bases). CDR3 length equals 17 residues. V was shortened by 4 bases and J by 0 bases, with 16 bases between the two germline ends. Germline V gene lookup returns CDR1 SGHTA and CDR2 FQGNSA. The CDR3 DNA reads TGTGCCAGCAGCTATCCTAAGGACGGGAGCTCCTACAATGAGCAGTTCTTC. This translates into CASSYPKDGSSYNEQFF.

The chain employs TRBV6-2 or TRBV6-3 and TRBJ1-5, with D perhaps matching TRBD1 (6 bases). The germline gives CDR1 MNHEY, CDR2 SVGEGT. This CDR3 is built from 15 residues. Trimming removed 6 bases from V and 5 bases from J, with 17 bases in between. The CDR3 sequence is CASSGLQGRYQPQHF. The CDR3 region has the DNA TGTGCCAGCAGCGGCCTTCAGGGGAGATATCAGCCCCAGCATTTT.

The V gene is TRBV6-6, the J gene TRBJ2-3; 9 bases align to TRBD1. The CDR3 is 14 residues long. V lost 6 bases, J lost 6 bases, and 7 bases stayed unmatched. The germline V gene encodes CDR1 MNHNY and CDR2 SVGAGI (reference sequence). The CDR3 reads CASRSQGASDTQYF. CDR3 nucleotide sequence: TGTGCCAGCAGATCACAGGGGGCGTCGGATACGCAGTATTTT.

At least ten counts were recorded for this clonotype. The V and J genes are TRBV28 and TRBJ1-5, with D possibly TRBD1 on 6 matching bases. Germline loops: CDR1 MDHEN, CDR2 SYDVKM. This CDR3 is built from 14 residues. The germline V and J ends were trimmed by 7 bases and 5 bases, with 15 bases remaining between them. The CDR3 region has the DNA TGTGCCAGCACCCGGGGAGGGGGACATCAGCCCCAGCATTTT. Encoded protein: CASTRGGGHQPQHF.

Many counts were recorded for this clonotype. This chain joins TRBV20-1 and TRBJ1-5; the D gene is possibly TRBD1 (5 bases). This CDR3 is 17 amino acids long. Between the trimmed V and J ends, which lost 3 bases and 8 bases, there was a span of 26 bases. Germline CDR1 DFQATT, CDR2 SNEGSKA (reference sequence). CDR3 amino acids: CSAREGLTLGPFKPQHF. The CDR3 DNA reads TGCAGTGCTAGGGAGGGACTCACCTTGGGTCCTTTTAAGCCCCAGCATTTT.

V is TRBV12-3 or TRBV12-4 and J is TRBJ1-1, with D tentatively TRBD1 (5 bases). V gave up 3 bases and J gave up 4 bases, with 9 bases separating them. The CDR3 extends over 13 amino acids. CDR3 nucleotide sequence: TGTGCCAGCAGTTTTCTGGGGGGCACTGAAGCTTTCTTT. It codes for CASSFLGGTEAFF.

Many counts were recorded for this clonotype. The chain has TRBV7-6 and TRBJ2-1, with D hard to call. The CDR3 length is 13 residues. Per the germline V gene, CDR1 is SGHVS and CDR2 is FNYEAQ. Trimming cost V 4 bases and J 1 base, with 5 bases left between them. The CDR3 reads CASSYQSYNEQFF. In DNA, the CDR3 is TGTGCCAGCAGCTACCAGTCCTACAATGAGCAGTTCTTC.

This clonotype was recorded a few times. This rearrangement joins TRBV7-2 to TRBJ2-1, with 16 positions matching TRBD2. Germline CDR1 SGHTA, CDR2 FQGNSA. J lost 0 bases, V lost 6 bases, and 8 bases had no gene match. The CDR3 extends over 19 amino acids. The CDR3 protein is CASRGAGLAGGSSYNEQFF. As DNA, the CDR3 is TGTGCCAGCAGGGGTGCGGGACTAGCGGGGGGGAGCTCCTACAATGAGCAGTTCTTC.

The chain employs TRBV9 and TRBJ1-5, with D possibly being TRBD1 (5 bases). V lost 4 bases to trimming and J lost 7 bases, with 15 bases between them. The germline V gene has CDR1 SGDLS and CDR2 YYNGEE. The CDR3 runs to 14 residues. The CDR3 loop reads CASSPRGLEQPQHF. In nucleotides, the CDR3 is TGTGCCAGCAGCCCTAGGGGATTGGAGCAGCCCCAGCATTTT.

The chain is built from TRBV28 and TRBJ2-1, with D possibly being TRBD2 (6 bases). The CDR3 sequence is 16 residues long. V was shortened by 6 bases and J by 0 bases, with 15 bases between the two germline ends. Per germline, CDR1 MDHEN and CDR2 SYDVKM. The CDR3 region is CASSPTLGSSYNEQFF. CDR3 sequence (DNA): TGTGCCAGCAGCCCGACCCTCGGGAGCTCCTACAATGAGCAGTTCTTC.

J is TRBJ1-2 and V is TRBV19; perhaps TRBD1 as D (6 bases). Trimming removed 3 bases from V and 2 bases from J, with 13 bases in between. CDR1 and CDR2 (germline): LNHDA, SQIVND (reference sequence). This CDR3 contains 15 residues. The chain's CDR3 is CASSIKRGANYGYTF. CDR3 in DNA: TGTGCCAGTAGTATCAAGAGGGGGGCCAACTATGGCTACACCTTC.

This clonotype was observed a few times. CDR3 in amino acids: CASSLTEEQAQYF. In DNA, the CDR3 is TGTGCCAGCAGCCTTACGGAGGAACAGGCGCAGTACTTC. The chain carries TRBV7-2 and TRBJ2-7; D possibly uses TRBD1 or TRBD2 (5 bases each). Germline CDR1 and CDR2: SGHTA and FQGNSA. CDR3 length equals 13 residues. Deletions cut 5 bases from V and 9 bases from J, with 17 bases between. Drawing the rest from reference TRBV7-2 and TRBJ2-7, the complete variable domain is GAGVSQSPSNKVTEKGKDVELRCDPISGHTALYWYRQSLGQGLEFLIYFQGNSAPDKSGLPSDRFSAERTGGSVSTLTIQRTQQEDSAVYLCASSLTEEQAQYFGPGTRLTVT.

This clonotype turned up a few times. CDR3 sequence (DNA): TGCAGCGTCGGGACAGTTGAGACCCAGTACTTC. It yields the protein CSVGTVETQYF. The rearrangement uses TRBV29-1 and TRBJ2-5, with 7 bases identical to TRBD1. Per germline, CDR1 SQVTM and CDR2 ANQGSEA. CDR3 length equals 11 residues. V lost 6 bases, J lost 5 bases, and 3 bases stayed unmatched.

This clonotype was picked up many times. The chain uses TRBV7-2 and TRBJ1-4, with TRBD1 as a possible D gene (6 bases). The ends were cut back, 5 bases at V and 3 bases at J, with 10 bases in the middle. The CDR3 sequence is 14 residues long. Germline loops: CDR1 SGHTA, CDR2 FQGNSA. CDR3 protein: CASSAPGANEKLFF. CDR3 bases: TGTGCCAGCAGCGCACCAGGGGCTAATGAAAAACTGTTTTTT.

The chain combines TRBV7-8 with TRBJ1-2; 12 bases agree with TRBD1. V shed 5 bases, J shed 8 bases, and the junction held 9 bases outside the gene matches. This CDR3 is built from 15 residues. Germline V CDR1 and CDR2: SGHVS, FQNEAQ. Here the CDR3 DNA reads TGTGCCAGCAGCGCTAGGGACAGGGGGCGAGGGGGCTACACCTTC. Protein: CASSARDRGRGGYTF. The full variable domain, completed using reference TRBV7-8 and TRBJ1-2, is GAGVSQSPRYKVAKRGQDVALRCDPISGHVSLFWYQQALGQGPEFLTYFQNEAQLDKSGLPSDRFFAERPEGSVSTLKIQRTQQEDSAVYLCASSARDRGRGGYTFGSGTRLTVV.

This clonotype was observed many times. This chain links TRBV11-2 with TRBJ1-1; no reliable D call. V was clipped by 8 bases and J by 1 base, with 14 bases between them. Germline CDR1 and CDR2: SGHAT and FQNNGV. The CDR3 length is 14 residues. CDR3 sequence: CASGRRTENTEAFF. CDR3 sequence (DNA): TGTGCCAGCGGAAGACGGACGGAGAACACTGAAGCTTTCTTT.

To note about this clonotype: A read error is possible here, since a much larger clone lies one base away. This chain links TRBV28 with TRBJ1-1; no firm D call. This CDR3 is built from 14 residues. Looked up from germline, CDR1 is MDHEN and CDR2 is SYDVKM. V was pared by 8 bases and J by 0 bases, with 13 bases between. CDR3 sequence reads: CASVIRTMNTEAFF. CDR3 in DNA: TGTGCCAGCGTTATTAGGACGATGAACACTGAAGCTTTCTTT.

As concerns this clonotype: One junction end disagrees with the germline gene, perhaps due to a read error. The chain employs TRBV7-2 and TRBJ1-5; possibly TRBD1 for D (6 bases). The CDR3 length is 16 residues. Germline CDR1 and CDR2: SGHTA and FQGNSA. The CDR3 loop reads CVSSTSGAGSNQPQHF. The CDR3 nucleotides are TGTGTCAGCAGCACGTCGGGGGCCGGGAGCAATCAGCCCCAGCATTTT.

The chain combines TRBV11-2 with TRBJ2-7, with TRBD2 matching over 9 bases. V trimming: 1 base; J trimming: 2 bases; junction bases outside the gene matches: 6. The CDR3 extends over 16 amino acids. Germline CDR1 and CDR2: SGHAT and FQNNGV. The CDR3 region has the DNA TGTGCCAGCAGCTTAGTGGGTAGCGGGAGCCCCTACGAGCAGTACTTC. The encoded protein is CASSLVGSGSPYEQYF.

This clonotype occurred a few times. This chain connects TRBV18 to TRBJ1-5, with D possibly TRBD1 on 5 matching bases. Trimming cost V 6 bases and J 1 base, with 13 bases left between them. Per the germline V gene, CDR1 is KGHSH and CDR2 is LQKENI. The CDR3 is 15 residues long. The CDR3 reads CASSDLPGSNQPQHF. Here the CDR3 DNA reads TGTGCCAGCTCCGACCTACCAGGGAGCAATCAGCCCCAGCATTTT.

This clonotype occurred many times. The gene calls are TRBV7-2 and TRBJ2-1; D not certain. Trimming cost V 3 bases and J 16 bases, with 16 bases left between them. The CDR3 is made up of 12 amino acids. Germline V gene sequence: CDR1 SGHTA, CDR2 FQGNSA. CDR3 bases: TGTGCCAGCAGCTTGTTAGGCCTCCTAGGTTTCTTC. Its protein is CASSLLGLLGFF.